This entry is about one T cell receptor beta chain. Antigen: not known. This specimen comes from a study of shared clonotypes between healthy human individuals. Findings and limits, study-wide: Larger richness was generally estimated for naive than memory subsets. Rarefaction showed that sequencing of sorted subsets was incomplete (despite large depth). The represented genetic and exposure-history diversity was limited by the small number of donors.

Method: immunoSEQ multiplex PCR; TCRdb's copy keeps in-frame clones and lacks some. This sample has about 680,000 clones, with around 92% found just once. CD8 cells classed as naive were CD45RO-negative and positively selected for CCR7, excluding terminally differentiated effector memory CD45RA+ cells. The CDR3 is made up of 18 amino acids. Germline values: CDR1 SGHTA, CDR2 FQGNSA. The V end lost 1 base, the J end lost 5 bases, and 24 bases lay between the germline ends. This sequence originates from a man between 25 and 39 years old in good health. The rearrangement uses TRBV7-2 and TRBJ2-7, with a weak D call TRBD2 (6 bases). What was sequenced was naive CD8+ T cells sorted from blood. The CDR3 bases are TGTGCCAGCAGCTTAGTAGCGGCTACCTTAACGGAGGCCCACGAGCAGTACTTC. Residues: CASSLVAATLTEAHEQYF.